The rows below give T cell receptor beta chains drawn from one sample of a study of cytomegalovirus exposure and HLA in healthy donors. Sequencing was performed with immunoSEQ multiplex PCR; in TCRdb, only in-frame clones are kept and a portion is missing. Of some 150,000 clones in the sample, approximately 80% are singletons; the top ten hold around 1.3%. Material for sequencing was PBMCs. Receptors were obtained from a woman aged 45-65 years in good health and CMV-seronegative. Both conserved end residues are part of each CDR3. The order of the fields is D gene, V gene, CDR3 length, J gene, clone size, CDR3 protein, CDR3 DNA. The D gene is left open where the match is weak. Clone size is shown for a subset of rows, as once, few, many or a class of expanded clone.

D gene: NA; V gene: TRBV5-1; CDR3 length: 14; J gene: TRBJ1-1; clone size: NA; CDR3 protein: CASSWRALNTEAFF; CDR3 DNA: TGCGCCAGCAGCTGGAGGGCCCTGAACACTGAAGCTTTCTTT
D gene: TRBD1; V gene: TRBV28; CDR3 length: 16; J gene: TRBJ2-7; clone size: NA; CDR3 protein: CASSIKAGTVSYEQYF; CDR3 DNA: TGTGCCAGCAGTATCAAAGCCGGGACAGTTTCCTACGAGCAGTACTTC
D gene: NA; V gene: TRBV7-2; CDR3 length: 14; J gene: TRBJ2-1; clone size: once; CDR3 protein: CASRYISSYNEQFF; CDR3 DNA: TGTGCCAGCAGGTACATAAGCTCCTACAATGAGCAGTTCTTC
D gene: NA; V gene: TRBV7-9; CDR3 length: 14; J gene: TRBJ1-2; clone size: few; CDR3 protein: CASGGVGSYYGYTF; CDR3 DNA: TGTGCCAGCGGCGGGGTAGGGAGCTACTATGGCTACACCTTC
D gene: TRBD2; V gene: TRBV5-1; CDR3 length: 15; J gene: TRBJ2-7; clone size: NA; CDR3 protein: CASGLSGTTSYEQYF; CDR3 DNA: TGCGCCAGTGGATTATCCGGGACTACTTCCTACGAGCAGTACTTC
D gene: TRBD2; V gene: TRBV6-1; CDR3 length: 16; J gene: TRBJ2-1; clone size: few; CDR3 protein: CASSGQLARTYNEQFF; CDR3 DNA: TGTGCCAGCAGTGGACAACTAGCGAGGACTTACAATGAGCAGTTCTTC
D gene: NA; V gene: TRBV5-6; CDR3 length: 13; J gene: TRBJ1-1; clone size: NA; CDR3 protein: CASSPDMNTEAFF; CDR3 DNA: TGTGCCAGCAGCCCGGACATGAACACTGAAGCTTTCTTT
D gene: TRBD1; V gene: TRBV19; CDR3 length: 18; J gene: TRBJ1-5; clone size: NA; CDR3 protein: CASSIGRGTGQYNQPQHF; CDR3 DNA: TGTGCCAGTAGTATAGGCCGAGGGACAGGGCAGTACAATCAGCCCCAGCATTTT
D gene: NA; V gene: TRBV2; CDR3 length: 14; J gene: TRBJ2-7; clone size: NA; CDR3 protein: CASSDQGRGYEQYF; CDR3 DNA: TGTGCCAGCAGTGATCAGGGGCGCGGGTACGAGCAGTACTTC
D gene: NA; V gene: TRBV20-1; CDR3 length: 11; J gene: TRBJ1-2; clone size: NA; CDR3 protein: CSAGGAYGYTF; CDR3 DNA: TGCAGTGCTGGAGGGGCATATGGCTACACCTTC
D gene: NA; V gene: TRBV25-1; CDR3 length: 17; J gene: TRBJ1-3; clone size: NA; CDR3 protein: CASSEFETASSGNTIYF; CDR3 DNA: TGTGCCAGCAGTGAATTTGAGACAGCCAGCTCTGGAAACACCATATATTTT
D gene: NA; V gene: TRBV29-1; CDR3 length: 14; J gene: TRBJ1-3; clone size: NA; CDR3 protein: CSATGGSSGNTIYF; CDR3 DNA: TGCAGCGCCACCGGGGGAAGCTCTGGAAACACCATATATTTT
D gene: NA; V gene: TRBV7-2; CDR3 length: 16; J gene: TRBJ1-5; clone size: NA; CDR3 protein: CASSTGHTNPNQPQHF; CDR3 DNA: TGTGCCAGCAGTACCGGCCACACTAACCCAAATCAGCCCCAGCATTTT
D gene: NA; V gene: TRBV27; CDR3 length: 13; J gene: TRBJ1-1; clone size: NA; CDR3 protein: CASSLGTNTEAFF; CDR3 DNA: TGTGCCAGCAGTTTAGGGACAAACACTGAAGCTTTCTTT
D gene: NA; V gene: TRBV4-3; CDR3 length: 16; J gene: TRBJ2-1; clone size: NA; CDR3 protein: CASSPDLGARNNEQFF; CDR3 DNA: TGCGCCAGCAGCCCCGATTTGGGCGCTCGGAACAATGAGCAGTTCTTC
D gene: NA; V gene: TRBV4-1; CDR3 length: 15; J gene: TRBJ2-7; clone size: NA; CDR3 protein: CASSQERIPFYEQYF; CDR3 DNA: TGCGCCAGCAGCCAAGAGAGGATCCCCTTCTACGAGCAGTACTTC
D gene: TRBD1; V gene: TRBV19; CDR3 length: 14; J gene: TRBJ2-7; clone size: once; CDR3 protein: CASSLRQGWYEQYF; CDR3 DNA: TGTGCCAGTAGTCTCAGACAGGGGTGGTACGAGCAGTACTTC
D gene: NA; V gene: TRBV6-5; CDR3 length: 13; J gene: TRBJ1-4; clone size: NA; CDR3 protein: CASSYSSGRELFF; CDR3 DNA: TGTGCCAGCAGTTACTCGTCAGGGAGGGAACTGTTTTTT
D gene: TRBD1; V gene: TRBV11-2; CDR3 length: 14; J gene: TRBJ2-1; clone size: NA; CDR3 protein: CASSLATGGHEQFF; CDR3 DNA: TGTGCCAGCAGCTTAGCTACAGGGGGCCATGAGCAGTTCTTC
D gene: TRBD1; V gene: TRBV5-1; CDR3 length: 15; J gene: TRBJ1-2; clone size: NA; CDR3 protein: CASRGMGQPNYGYTF; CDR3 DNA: TGCGCCAGCAGAGGAATGGGACAGCCTAACTATGGCTACACCTTC
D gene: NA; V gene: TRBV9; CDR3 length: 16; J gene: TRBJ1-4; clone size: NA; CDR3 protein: CASSVGGRRTNEKLFF; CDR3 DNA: TGTGCCAGCAGCGTAGGAGGAAGGAGGACTAATGAAAAACTGTTTTTT
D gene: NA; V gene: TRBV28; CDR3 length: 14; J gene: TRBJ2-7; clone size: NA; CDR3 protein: CASRLRGTFYEQYF; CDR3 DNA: TGTGCCAGCAGGCTTAGAGGGACTTTCTACGAGCAGTACTTC
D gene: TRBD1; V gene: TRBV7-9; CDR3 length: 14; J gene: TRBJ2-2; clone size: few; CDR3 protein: CASRLQGVTGELFF; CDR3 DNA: TGTGCCAGCAGATTACAGGGGGTCACCGGGGAGCTGTTTTTT
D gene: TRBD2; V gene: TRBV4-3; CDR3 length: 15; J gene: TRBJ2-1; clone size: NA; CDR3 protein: CASSLGLAAYNEQFF; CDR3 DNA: TGCGCCAGCAGCCTAGGACTAGCGGCCTACAATGAGCAGTTCTTC
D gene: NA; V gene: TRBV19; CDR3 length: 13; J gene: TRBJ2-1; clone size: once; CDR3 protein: CASSSPGVLGQFF; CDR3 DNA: TGTGCCAGTAGTAGCCCCGGGGTCCTCGGGCAGTTCTTC
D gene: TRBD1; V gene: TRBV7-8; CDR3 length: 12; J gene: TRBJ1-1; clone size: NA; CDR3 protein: CASSLGQGAAFF; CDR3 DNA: TGTGCCAGCAGCTTAGGGCAGGGGGCCGCTTTCTTT
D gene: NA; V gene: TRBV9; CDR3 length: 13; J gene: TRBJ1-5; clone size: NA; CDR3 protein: CASSVDQGQPQHF; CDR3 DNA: TGTGCCAGCAGCGTAGATCAGGGACAGCCCCAGCATTTT
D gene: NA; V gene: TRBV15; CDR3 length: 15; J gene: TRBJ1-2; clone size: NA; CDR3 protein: CATSSLLTGIYGYTF; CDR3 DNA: TGTGCCACCAGCAGCCTACTAACAGGGATCTATGGCTACACCTTC
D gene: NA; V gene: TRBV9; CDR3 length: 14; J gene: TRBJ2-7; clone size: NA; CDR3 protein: CASSVGRGQTEQYF; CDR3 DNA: TGTGCCAGCAGCGTCGGGCGGGGGCAGACCGAGCAGTACTTC
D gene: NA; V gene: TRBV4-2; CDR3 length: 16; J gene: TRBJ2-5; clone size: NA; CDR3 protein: CASSQEGAGYQETQYF; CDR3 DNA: TGTGCCAGCAGCCAAGAGGGGGCGGGCTATCAAGAGACCCAGTACTTC
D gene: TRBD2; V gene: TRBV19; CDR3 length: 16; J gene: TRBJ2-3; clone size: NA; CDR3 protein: CASRRASGGRTDTQYF; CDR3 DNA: TGTGCCAGTAGAAGAGCGAGCGGGGGACGCACAGATACGCAGTATTTT
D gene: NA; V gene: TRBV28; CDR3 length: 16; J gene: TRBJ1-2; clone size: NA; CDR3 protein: CASSTRARSRGYGYTF; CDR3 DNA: TGTGCCAGCAGTACAAGGGCCCGGTCACGGGGCTATGGCTACACCTTC
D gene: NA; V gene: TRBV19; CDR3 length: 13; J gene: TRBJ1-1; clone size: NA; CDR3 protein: CASSPHLRSEAFF; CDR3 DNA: TGTGCCAGTAGTCCCCATCTGCGGAGTGAAGCTTTCTTT
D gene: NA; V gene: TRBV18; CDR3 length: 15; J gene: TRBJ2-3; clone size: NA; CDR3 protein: CASSPLAGATDTQYF; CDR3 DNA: TGTGCCAGCTCACCATTGGCAGGCGCCACAGATACGCAGTATTTT
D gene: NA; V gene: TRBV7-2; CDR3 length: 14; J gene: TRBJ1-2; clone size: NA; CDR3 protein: CASSLGQFYYGYTF; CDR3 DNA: TGTGCCAGCAGCTTGGGGCAGTTCTACTATGGCTACACCTTC
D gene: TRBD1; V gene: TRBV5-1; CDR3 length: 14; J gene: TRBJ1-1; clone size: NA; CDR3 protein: CASSRGQGDTEAFF; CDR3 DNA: TGCGCCAGCAGCCGAGGACAGGGAGACACTGAAGCTTTCTTT
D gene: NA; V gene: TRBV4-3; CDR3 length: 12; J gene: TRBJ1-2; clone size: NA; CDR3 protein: CASSQDRGGYTF; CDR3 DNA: TGCGCCAGCAGCCAAGATAGGGGTGGCTACACCTTC
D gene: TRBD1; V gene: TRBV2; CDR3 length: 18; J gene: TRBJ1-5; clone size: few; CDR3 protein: CASSPSLGQGKGNQPQHF; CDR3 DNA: TGTGCCAGCAGTCCCTCCCTTGGACAGGGTAAAGGCAATCAGCCCCAGCATTTT
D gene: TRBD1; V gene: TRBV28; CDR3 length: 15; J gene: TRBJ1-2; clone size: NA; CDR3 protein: CASSLDQGGIYGYTF; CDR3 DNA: TGTGCCAGCAGTTTAGACCAGGGGGGAATCTATGGCTACACCTTC
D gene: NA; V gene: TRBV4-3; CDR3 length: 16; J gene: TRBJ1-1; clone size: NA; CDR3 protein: CASSQDGYGVNTEAFF; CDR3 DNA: TGCGCCAGCAGCCAAGATGGCTATGGAGTCAACACTGAAGCTTTCTTT
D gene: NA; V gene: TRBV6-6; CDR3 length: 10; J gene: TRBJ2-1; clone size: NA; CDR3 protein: CAAGGGLQFF; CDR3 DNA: TGTGCCGCCGGAGGAGGGCTGCAGTTCTTC
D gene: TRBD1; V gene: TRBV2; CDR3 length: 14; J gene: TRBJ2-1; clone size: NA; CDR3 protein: CASSGTGQGNEQFF; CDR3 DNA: TGTGCCAGCAGTGGGACAGGGCAAGGGAATGAGCAGTTCTTC
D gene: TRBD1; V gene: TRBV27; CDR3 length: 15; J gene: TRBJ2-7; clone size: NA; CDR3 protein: CASSSGTGFRDEQYF; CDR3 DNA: TGTGCCAGCAGTTCCGGGACAGGGTTCCGTGACGAGCAGTACTTC
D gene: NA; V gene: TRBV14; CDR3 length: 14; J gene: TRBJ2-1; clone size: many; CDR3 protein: CASSQDVSGNEQFF; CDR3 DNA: TGTGCCAGCAGCCAAGATGTTTCAGGGAATGAGCAGTTCTTC
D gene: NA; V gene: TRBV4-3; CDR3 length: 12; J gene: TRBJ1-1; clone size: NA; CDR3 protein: CASSQDRGGAFF; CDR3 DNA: TGCGCCAGCAGCCAAGATAGGGGAGGAGCTTTCTTT
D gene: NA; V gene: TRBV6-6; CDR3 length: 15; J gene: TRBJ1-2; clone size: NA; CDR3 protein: CASSYSPLRDYGYTF; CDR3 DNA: TGTGCCAGCAGTTACTCGCCCCTACGGGACTATGGCTACACCTTC
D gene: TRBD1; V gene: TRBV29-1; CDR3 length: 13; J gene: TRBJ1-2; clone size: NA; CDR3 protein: CSVEGQGYGGYTF; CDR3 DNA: TGCAGCGTTGAAGGACAGGGGTACGGAGGCTACACCTTC
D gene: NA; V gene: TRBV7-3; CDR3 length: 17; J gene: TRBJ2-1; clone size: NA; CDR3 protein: CASSPWRADHLYNEQFF; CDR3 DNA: TGTGCCAGCAGCCCCTGGAGGGCCGATCATCTGTACAATGAGCAGTTCTTC
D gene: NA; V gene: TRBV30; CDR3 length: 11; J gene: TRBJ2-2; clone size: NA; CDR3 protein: CAWRSSGELFF; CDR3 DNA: TGTGCCTGGAGGAGTTCCGGGGAGCTGTTTTTT
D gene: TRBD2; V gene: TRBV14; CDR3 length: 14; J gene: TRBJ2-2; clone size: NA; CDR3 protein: CASRASGNTGELFF; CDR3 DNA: TGTGCCTCCCGGGCTAGCGGGAACACCGGGGAGCTGTTTTTT
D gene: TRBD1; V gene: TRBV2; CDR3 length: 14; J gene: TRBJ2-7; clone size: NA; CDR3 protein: CASDRQGSPYEQYF; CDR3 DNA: TGTGCCAGCGATAGACAGGGCAGCCCCTACGAGCAGTACTTC
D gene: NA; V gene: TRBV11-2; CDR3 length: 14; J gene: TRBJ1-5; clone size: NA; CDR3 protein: CASSLVGRGQPQHF; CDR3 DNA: TGTGCCAGCAGCTTAGTTGGGCGGGGTCAGCCCCAGCATTTT
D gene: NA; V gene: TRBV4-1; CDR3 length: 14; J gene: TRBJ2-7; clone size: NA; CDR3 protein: CASSQVGETYEQYF; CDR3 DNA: TGCGCCAGCAGCCAAGTCGGGGAAACTTACGAGCAGTACTTC
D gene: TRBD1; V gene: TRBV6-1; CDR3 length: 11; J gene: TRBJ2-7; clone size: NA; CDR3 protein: CASSDPQGTTF; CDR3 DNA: TGTGCCAGCAGTGACCCACAGGGGACCACCTTC
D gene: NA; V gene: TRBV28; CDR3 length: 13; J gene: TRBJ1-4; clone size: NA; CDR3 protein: CASSGQRWEKLFF; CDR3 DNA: TGTGCCAGCAGCGGCCAGCGCTGGGAAAAACTGTTTTTT